This is a list of T cell receptor beta chains from one sample in a study of cytomegalovirus exposure and HLA in healthy donors. Measured with immunoSEQ multiplex PCR; TCRdb has only the in-frame clones, and not every one. Seen here are about 83,000 clones, just over 70% observed once, and the top ten hold around 8%. Source material: PBMCs. Receptors were obtained from a man in his sixties in good health and CMV-seronegative. Both conserved end residues are part of each CDR3. The D gene is left open where the match is weak. The size of a clone is reported for some rows only, either as once, few or many, or as a class for expanded clones.

V gene: TRBV2; D gene: -; clone size: -; J gene: TRBJ1-2; CDR3 protein: CASSSGVGIYGYTF; CDR3 DNA: TGTGCCAGCAGTTCAGGGGTGGGAATCTATGGCTACACCTTC
V gene: TRBV5-1; D gene: TRBD2; clone size: -; J gene: TRBJ2-3; CDR3 protein: CASTLSGRAVDTQYF; CDR3 DNA: TGCGCCAGCACCCTTAGCGGGAGGGCCGTCGATACGCAGTATTTT
V gene: TRBV7-8; D gene: TRBD1; clone size: -; J gene: TRBJ2-7; CDR3 protein: CASSREDRGLAFEQYF; CDR3 DNA: TGTGCCAGCAGCCGCGAGGACAGGGGGCTAGCCTTCGAGCAGTACTTC
V gene: TRBV27; D gene: -; clone size: -; J gene: TRBJ2-7; CDR3 protein: CASSLSVLNGYEQYF; CDR3 DNA: TGTGCCAGCAGTTTATCGGTCCTGAACGGCTACGAGCAGTACTTC
V gene: TRBV5-5; D gene: TRBD1; clone size: -; J gene: TRBJ2-2; CDR3 protein: CASSLETGVPGELFF; CDR3 DNA: TGTGCCAGCAGCTTGGAGACAGGGGTCCCCGGGGAGCTGTTTTTT
V gene: TRBV7-9; D gene: TRBD2; clone size: -; J gene: TRBJ2-1; CDR3 protein: CASSSPYWTSGSTYNEQFF; CDR3 DNA: TGTGCCAGCAGCTCGCCCTATTGGACTAGCGGGAGTACCTACAATGAGCAGTTCTTC
V gene: TRBV18; D gene: -; clone size: -; J gene: TRBJ2-7; CDR3 protein: CASSDRRGGSYEQYF; CDR3 DNA: TGTGCCAGCTCCGACCGTCGAGGTGGCTCCTACGAGCAGTACTTC
V gene: TRBV5-1; D gene: TRBD2; clone size: -; J gene: TRBJ2-5; CDR3 protein: CASTRGGGSGGETQYF; CDR3 DNA: TGCGCCAGCACCCGGGGCGGCGGGAGCGGGGGAGAGACCCAGTACTTC
V gene: TRBV5-1; D gene: -; clone size: -; J gene: TRBJ1-5; CDR3 protein: CASAVGANQPQHF; CDR3 DNA: TGCGCCAGCGCCGTAGGGGCCAATCAGCCCCAGCATTTT
V gene: TRBV6-5; D gene: TRBD1; clone size: -; J gene: TRBJ1-2; CDR3 protein: CASRSPGTGHGYTF; CDR3 DNA: TGTGCCAGCAGGTCCCCGGGGACAGGGCATGGCTACACCTTC
V gene: TRBV9; D gene: -; clone size: -; J gene: TRBJ2-5; CDR3 protein: CASSVGTGQETQYF; CDR3 DNA: TGTGCCAGCAGCGTAGGAACAGGCCAAGAGACCCAGTACTTC
V gene: TRBV4-3; D gene: TRBD2; clone size: -; J gene: TRBJ2-3; CDR3 protein: CASSQLDGGYPYTQYF; CDR3 DNA: TGCGCCAGCAGCCAGCTTGACGGGGGGTACCCTTATACGCAGTATTTT
V gene: TRBV2; D gene: TRBD2; clone size: -; J gene: TRBJ2-1; CDR3 protein: CASRMTSAKQFF; CDR3 DNA: TGTGCCAGCAGGATGACTAGCGCTAAGCAGTTCTTC
V gene: TRBV6-1; D gene: -; clone size: -; J gene: TRBJ2-7; CDR3 protein: CASSEFGGLQYF; CDR3 DNA: TGTGCCAGCAGTGAATTTGGTGGCCTGCAGTACTTC
V gene: TRBV5-1; D gene: -; clone size: -; J gene: TRBJ2-5; CDR3 protein: CASSLGEETQYF; CDR3 DNA: TGCGCCAGCAGCTTGGGAGAAGAGACCCAGTACTTC
V gene: TRBV19; D gene: TRBD2; clone size: -; J gene: TRBJ2-7; CDR3 protein: CASSPRTSGSYEQYF; CDR3 DNA: TGTGCCAGTAGTCCAAGGACTAGCGGGAGTTACGAGCAGTACTTC
V gene: TRBV5-1; D gene: TRBD1; clone size: -; J gene: TRBJ2-2; CDR3 protein: CASSRDRGGTGELFF; CDR3 DNA: TGCGCCAGCAGCAGGGACAGGGGAGGAACCGGGGAGCTGTTTTTT
V gene: TRBV9; D gene: TRBD2; clone size: -; J gene: TRBJ2-2; CDR3 protein: CASSGTLASGGVPGELFF; CDR3 DNA: TGTGCCAGCAGCGGTACCTTAGCTAGCGGGGGGGTCCCCGGGGAGCTGTTTTTT
V gene: TRBV11-2; D gene: TRBD1; clone size: -; J gene: TRBJ1-1; CDR3 protein: CASSSLQGVNTEAFF; CDR3 DNA: TGTGCCAGCAGCTCTCTCCAGGGGGTGAACACTGAAGCTTTCTTT
V gene: TRBV7-8; D gene: TRBD2; clone size: -; J gene: TRBJ2-5; CDR3 protein: CASSAIASGRARGETQYF; CDR3 DNA: TGTGCCAGCAGCGCTATCGCCAGCGGGAGGGCCCGGGGGGAGACCCAGTACTTC
V gene: TRBV5-1; D gene: TRBD2; clone size: -; J gene: TRBJ2-3; CDR3 protein: CASSTSVSSTDTQYF; CDR3 DNA: TGCGCCAGCAGCACTAGCGTCTCTAGCACAGATACGCAGTATTTT
V gene: TRBV23-1; D gene: -; clone size: -; J gene: TRBJ1-3; CDR3 protein: CASSLQVNSGNTIYF; CDR3 DNA: TGCGCCAGCAGTCTGCAGGTCAACTCTGGAAACACCATATATTTT
V gene: TRBV12-5; D gene: -; clone size: -; J gene: TRBJ1-6; CDR3 protein: CASGPHAGAGNSPLHF; CDR3 DNA: TGTGCTAGTGGTCCCCATGCAGGGGCAGGCAATTCACCCCTCCACTTT
V gene: TRBV5-1; D gene: -; clone size: -; J gene: TRBJ2-7; CDR3 protein: CASRGQTDSYEQYF; CDR3 DNA: TGCGCCAGCAGAGGGCAGACAGACTCCTACGAGCAGTACTTC
V gene: TRBV5-4; D gene: -; clone size: -; J gene: TRBJ2-6; CDR3 protein: CASRLPRGSRTGANVLTF; CDR3 DNA: TGTGCCAGCAGACTCCCCCGCGGAAGCCGAACTGGGGCCAACGTCCTGACTTTC
V gene: TRBV19; D gene: TRBD2; clone size: -; J gene: TRBJ2-7; CDR3 protein: CASSIGLAGPIYEQYF; CDR3 DNA: TGTGCCAGTAGTATTGGGCTAGCGGGGCCTATATACGAGCAGTACTTC
V gene: TRBV29-1; D gene: -; clone size: -; J gene: TRBJ1-1; CDR3 protein: CSVLSQGNTEAFF; CDR3 DNA: TGCAGCGTGTTATCCCAGGGGAACACTGAAGCTTTCTTT
V gene: TRBV5-4; D gene: TRBD1; clone size: few; J gene: TRBJ2-7; CDR3 protein: CASSFDRGGWQYF; CDR3 DNA: TGTGCCAGCAGCTTTGACAGGGGCGGGTGGCAGTACTTC
V gene: TRBV5-6; D gene: -; clone size: -; J gene: TRBJ2-7; CDR3 protein: CASSPTYGYEQYF; CDR3 DNA: TGTGCCAGCAGCCCCACTTACGGCTACGAGCAGTACTTC
V gene: TRBV30; D gene: -; clone size: few; J gene: TRBJ1-3; CDR3 protein: CAWSRLRSSGNTIYF; CDR3 DNA: TGTGCCTGGAGCAGACTGAGAAGCTCTGGAAACACCATATATTTT
V gene: TRBV7-2; D gene: -; clone size: once; J gene: TRBJ1-3; CDR3 protein: CASSGGISGNTIYF; CDR3 DNA: TGTGCCAGCAGTGGGGGGATCTCTGGAAACACCATATATTTT
V gene: TRBV10-2; D gene: -; clone size: -; J gene: TRBJ2-2; CDR3 protein: CASLYAGELFF; CDR3 DNA: TGCGCCAGCTTATATGCCGGGGAGCTGTTTTTT
V gene: TRBV18; D gene: TRBD1; clone size: -; J gene: TRBJ2-3; CDR3 protein: CASSPPTGYDTQYF; CDR3 DNA: TGTGCCAGCTCACCCCCGACAGGGTATGATACGCAGTATTTT